This T cell receptor (beta chain) was captured by sequencing in a study of shared clonotypes between healthy human individuals. Findings of the study overall: Naive subsets tended to show greater estimated richness than memory subsets.

The authors' processing: Filtering of immunoSEQ junctional sequences could not match full-length read filtering. The assay was immunoSEQ multiplex PCR, and TCRdb's table has in-frame clones only and misses some. Clone size and V and J calls were adopted from that table, with D and trimming inferred from the DNA. The table lists 1.5 million to 2.5 million clones, 85% to 95% of them singletons. CDR3 length equals 14 residues. Germline CDR1 MNHEY, CDR2 SVGAGI. V was pared by 3 bases and J by 3 bases, with 8 bases between. About this clone: Antigen unknown. Other DNA sequences within the sample encode an identical CDR3.

It was CD45RO-negative cells, positively selected for CCR7, that made up naive CD8 cells, with terminally differentiated effector memory CD45RA+ cells excluded. Donors had no recently reported acute infections or vaccinations and were HIV-negative. All the donors were Caucasian adults who lived in Nashville, Tennessee. The rearrangement joins TRBV6-5 to TRBJ2-2, with D possibly called TRBD1 or TRBD2 (5 bases each). The specimen was naive CD8+ T cells sorted from blood. The TCR was taken from a man between 18 and 29 years old in good health. The CDR3 region is CASSYGGYTGELFF. CDR3 bases: TGTGCCAGCAGTTATGGGGGATACACCGGGGAGCTGTTTTTT.